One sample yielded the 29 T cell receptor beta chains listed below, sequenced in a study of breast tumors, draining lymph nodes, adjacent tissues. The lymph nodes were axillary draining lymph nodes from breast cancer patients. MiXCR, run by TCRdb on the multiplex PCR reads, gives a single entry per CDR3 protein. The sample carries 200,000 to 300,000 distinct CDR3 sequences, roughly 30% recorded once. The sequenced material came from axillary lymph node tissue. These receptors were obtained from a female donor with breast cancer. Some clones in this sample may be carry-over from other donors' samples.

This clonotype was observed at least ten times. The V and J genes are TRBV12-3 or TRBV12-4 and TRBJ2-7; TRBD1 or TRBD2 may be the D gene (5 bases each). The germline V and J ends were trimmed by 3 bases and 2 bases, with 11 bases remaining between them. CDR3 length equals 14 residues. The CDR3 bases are TGTGCCAGCAGTTTGGGGGTTCTCCCCTACGAGCAGTACTTC. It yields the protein CASSLGVLPYEQYF.

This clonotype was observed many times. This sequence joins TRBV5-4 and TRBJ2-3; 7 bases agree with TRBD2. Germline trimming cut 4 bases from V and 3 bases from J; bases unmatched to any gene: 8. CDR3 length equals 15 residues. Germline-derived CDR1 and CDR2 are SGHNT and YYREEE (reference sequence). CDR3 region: CASSRPGLGTDTQYF. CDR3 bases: TGTGCCAGCAGCCGCCCAGGACTAGGGACAGATACGCAGTATTTT.

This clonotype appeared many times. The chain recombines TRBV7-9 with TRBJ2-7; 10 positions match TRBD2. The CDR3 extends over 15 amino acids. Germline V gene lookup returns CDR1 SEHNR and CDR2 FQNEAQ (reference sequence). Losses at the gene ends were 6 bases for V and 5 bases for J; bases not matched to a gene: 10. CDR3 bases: TGTGCCAGCAGTCCCACTAGCGGGATTTTCGACGAGCAGTACTTC. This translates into CASSPTSGIFDEQYF.

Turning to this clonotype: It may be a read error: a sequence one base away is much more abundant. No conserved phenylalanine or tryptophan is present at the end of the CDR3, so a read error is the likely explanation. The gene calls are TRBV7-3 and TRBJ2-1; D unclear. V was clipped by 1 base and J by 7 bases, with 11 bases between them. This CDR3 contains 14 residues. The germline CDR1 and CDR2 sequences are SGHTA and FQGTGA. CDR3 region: CASSLIPRGNEQFL. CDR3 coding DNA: TGTGCCAGCAGCTTAATTCCCCGAGGTAATGAGCAGTTCCTC.

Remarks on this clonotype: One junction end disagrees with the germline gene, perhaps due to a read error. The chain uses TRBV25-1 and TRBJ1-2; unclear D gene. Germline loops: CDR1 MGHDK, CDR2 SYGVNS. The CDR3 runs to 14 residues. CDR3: CASSDSKPNYDYTF. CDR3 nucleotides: TGTGCCAGCAGTGATTCGAAGCCGAACTATGACTACACCTTC.

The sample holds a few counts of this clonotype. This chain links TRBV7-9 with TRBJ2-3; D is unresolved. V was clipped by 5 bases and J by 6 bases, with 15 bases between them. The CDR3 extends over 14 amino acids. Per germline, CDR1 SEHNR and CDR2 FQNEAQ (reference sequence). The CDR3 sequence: CASSTVDPRDTQYF. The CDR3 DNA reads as TGTGCCAGCAGCACCGTGGACCCCAGGGATACGCAGTATTTT.

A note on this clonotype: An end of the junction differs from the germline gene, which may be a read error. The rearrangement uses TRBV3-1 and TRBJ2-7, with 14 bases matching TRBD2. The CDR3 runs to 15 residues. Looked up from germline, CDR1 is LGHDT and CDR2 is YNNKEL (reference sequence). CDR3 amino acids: CACSQERLAGGGEYF. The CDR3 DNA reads TGTGCCTGCAGCCAGGAGAGACTAGCGGGAGGGGGCGAGTACTTC.

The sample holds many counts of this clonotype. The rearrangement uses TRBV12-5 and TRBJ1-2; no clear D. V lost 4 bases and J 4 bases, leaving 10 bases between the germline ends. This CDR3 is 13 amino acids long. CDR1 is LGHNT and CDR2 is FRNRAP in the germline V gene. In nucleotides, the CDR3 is TGTGCTAGTGGTTCAACAATAACCTATGGCTACACCTTC. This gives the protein CASGSTITYGYTF.

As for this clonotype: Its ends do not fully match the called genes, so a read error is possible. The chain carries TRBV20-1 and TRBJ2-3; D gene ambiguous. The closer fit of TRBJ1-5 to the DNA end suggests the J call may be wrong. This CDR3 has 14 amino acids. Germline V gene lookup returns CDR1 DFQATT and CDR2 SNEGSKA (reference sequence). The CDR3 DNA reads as TGCAGTACTAGAGATCTCGGGCCCAGCGATACGCAGCATTTT. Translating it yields CSTRDLGPSDTQHF.

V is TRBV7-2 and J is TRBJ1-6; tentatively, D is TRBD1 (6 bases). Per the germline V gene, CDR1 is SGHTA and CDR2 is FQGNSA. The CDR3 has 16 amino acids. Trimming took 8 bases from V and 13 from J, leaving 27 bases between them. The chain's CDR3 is CASGNKDSLRVGPLHF. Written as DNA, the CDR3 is TGTGCCAGCGGGAACAAGGACAGCTTGCGGGTGGGTCCCCTCCACTTT. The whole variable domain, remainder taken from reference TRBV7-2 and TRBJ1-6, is GAGVSQSPSNKVTEKGKDVELRCDPISGHTALYWYRQSLGQGLEFLIYFQGNSAPDKSGLPSDRFSAERTGGSVSTLTIQRTQQEDSAVYLCASGNKDSLRVGPLHFGNGTRLTVT.

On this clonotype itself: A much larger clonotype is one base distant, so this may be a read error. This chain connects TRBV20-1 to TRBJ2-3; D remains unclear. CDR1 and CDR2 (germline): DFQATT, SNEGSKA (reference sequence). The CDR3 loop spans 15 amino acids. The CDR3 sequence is CSARDVSRSTDTRYF. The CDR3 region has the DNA TGCAGTGCTAGAGACGTCAGCCGGTCTACAGATACGCGGTATTTT.

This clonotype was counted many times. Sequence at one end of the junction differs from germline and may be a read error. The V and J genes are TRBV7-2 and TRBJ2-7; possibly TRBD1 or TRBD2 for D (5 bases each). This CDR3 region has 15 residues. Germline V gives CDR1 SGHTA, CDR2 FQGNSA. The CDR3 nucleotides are TGTGCCAGCAGCTTAGGGGGTGGTGGGACCCTAAGGGTGCACTTC. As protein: CASSLGGGGTLRVHF.

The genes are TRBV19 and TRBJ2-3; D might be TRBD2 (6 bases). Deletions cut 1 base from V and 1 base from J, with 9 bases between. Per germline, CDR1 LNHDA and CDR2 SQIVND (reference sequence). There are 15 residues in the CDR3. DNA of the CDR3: TGTGCCAGTAGTATAGCGACTAGAGGCACAGATACGCAGTATTTT. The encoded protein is CASSIATRGTDTQYF.

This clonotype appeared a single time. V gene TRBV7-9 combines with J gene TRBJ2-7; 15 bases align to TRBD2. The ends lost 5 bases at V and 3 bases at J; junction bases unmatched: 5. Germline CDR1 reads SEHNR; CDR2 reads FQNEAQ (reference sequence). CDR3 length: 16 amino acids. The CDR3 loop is CASSQGLAGGVYEQYF. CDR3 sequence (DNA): TGTGCCAGCAGCCAGGGACTAGCGGGAGGAGTCTACGAGCAGTACTTC.

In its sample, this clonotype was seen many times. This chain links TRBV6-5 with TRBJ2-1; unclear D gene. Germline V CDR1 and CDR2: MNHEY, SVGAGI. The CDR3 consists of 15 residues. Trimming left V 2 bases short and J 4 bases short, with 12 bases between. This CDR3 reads CASSYGATAYNEQFF. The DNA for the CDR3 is TGTGCCAGCAGTTACGGAGCAACAGCTTACAATGAGCAGTTCTTC.

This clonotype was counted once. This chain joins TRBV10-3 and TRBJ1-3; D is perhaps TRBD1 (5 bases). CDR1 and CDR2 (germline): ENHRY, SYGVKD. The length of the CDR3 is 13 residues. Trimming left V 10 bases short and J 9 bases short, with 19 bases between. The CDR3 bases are TGTGCCACCGCTTTAGGGGTAGGAGGCACCATATATTTT. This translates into CATALGVGGTIYF.

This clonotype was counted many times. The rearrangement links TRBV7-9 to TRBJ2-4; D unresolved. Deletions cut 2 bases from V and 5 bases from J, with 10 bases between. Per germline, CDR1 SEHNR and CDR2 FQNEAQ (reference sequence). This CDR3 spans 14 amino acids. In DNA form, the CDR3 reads TGTGCCAGCAGCTTATCAACGAACGAAAACATTCAGTACTTC. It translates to CASSLSTNENIQYF.

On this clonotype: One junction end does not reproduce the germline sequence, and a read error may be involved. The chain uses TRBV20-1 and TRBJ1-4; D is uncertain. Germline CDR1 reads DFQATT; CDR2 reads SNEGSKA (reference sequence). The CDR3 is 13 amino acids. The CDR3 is CSAIGFGNEKPFF. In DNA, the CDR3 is TGCAGTGCTATTGGCTTCGGTAATGAGAAACCGTTTTTT.

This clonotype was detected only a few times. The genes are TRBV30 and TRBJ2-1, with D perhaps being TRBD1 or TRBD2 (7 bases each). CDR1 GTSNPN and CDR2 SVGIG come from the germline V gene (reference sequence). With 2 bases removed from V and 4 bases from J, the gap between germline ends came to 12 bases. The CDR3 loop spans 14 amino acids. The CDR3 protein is CAWSRGRGYNEQFF. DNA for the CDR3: TGTGCCTGGAGTAGGGGGCGGGGGTACAATGAGCAGTTCTTC.

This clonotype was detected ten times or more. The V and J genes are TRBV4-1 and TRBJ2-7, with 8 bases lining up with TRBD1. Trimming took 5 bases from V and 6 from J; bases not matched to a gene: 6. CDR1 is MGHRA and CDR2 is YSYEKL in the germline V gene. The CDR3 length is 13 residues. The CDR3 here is CASSDRGSGEQYF. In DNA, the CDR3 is TGCGCCAGCAGCGACAGGGGATCGGGCGAGCAGTACTTC.

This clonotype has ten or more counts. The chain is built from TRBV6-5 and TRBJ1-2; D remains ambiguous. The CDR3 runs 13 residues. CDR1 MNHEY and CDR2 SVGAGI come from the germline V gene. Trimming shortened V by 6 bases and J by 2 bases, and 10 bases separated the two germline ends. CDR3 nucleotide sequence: TGTGCCAGCAGACCCACACAGAACTATGGCTACACCTTC. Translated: CASRPTQNYGYTF.

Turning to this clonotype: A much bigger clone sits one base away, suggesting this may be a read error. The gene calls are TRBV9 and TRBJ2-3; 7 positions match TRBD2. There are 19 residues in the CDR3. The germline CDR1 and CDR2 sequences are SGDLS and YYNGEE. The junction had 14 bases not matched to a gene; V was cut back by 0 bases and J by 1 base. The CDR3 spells CASSVAGGSAQSGTDTQYF. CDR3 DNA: TGTGCCAGCAGCGTAGCTGGCGGGAGCGCCCAATCAGGCACAGATACGCAGTATTTT.

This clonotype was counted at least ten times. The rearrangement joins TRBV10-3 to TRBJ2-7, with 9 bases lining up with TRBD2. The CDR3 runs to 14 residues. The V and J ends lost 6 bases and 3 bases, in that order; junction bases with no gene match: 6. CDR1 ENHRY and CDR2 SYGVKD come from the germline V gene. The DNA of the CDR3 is TGTGCCATCAGACCTAGCGGGAAGGGCTACGAGCAGTACTTC. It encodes CAIRPSGKGYEQYF.

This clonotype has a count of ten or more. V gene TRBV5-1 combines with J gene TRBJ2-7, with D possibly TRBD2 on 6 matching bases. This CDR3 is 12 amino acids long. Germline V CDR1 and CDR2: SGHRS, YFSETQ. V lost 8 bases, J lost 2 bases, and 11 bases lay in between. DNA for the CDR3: TGCGCCAGTGGACTATCCGCCTACGAGCAGTACTTC. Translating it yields CASGLSAYEQYF.

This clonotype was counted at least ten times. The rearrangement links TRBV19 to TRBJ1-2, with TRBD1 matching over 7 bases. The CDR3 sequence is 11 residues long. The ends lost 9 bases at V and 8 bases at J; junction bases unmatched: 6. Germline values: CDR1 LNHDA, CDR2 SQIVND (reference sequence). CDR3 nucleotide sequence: TGTGCCAGCCAAACAGGGGTCGGCTACACCTTC. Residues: CASQTGVGYTF.

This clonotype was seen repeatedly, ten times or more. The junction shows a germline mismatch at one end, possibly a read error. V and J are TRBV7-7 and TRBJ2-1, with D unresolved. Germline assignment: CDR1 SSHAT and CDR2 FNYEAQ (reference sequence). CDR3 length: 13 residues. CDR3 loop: CASSLDPAKEQFF. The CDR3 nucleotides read TGTGCTAGCAGCTTAGATCCGGCGAAGGAGCAGTTCTTC.

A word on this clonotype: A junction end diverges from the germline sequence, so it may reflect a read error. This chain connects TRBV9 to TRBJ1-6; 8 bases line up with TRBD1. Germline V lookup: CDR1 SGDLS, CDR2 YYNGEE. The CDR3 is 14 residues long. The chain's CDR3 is CASTLGQGRSPLPF. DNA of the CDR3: TGTGCCAGCACCCTCGGACAGGGAAGATCACCCCTCCCCTTT.

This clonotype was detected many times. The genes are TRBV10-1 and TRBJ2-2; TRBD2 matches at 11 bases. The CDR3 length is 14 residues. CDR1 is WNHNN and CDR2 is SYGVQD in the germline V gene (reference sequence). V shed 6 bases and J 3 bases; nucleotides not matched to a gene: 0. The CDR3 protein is CASRGLADTGELFF. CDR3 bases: TGCGCCAGCAGGGGACTAGCGGACACCGGGGAGCTGTTTTTT.

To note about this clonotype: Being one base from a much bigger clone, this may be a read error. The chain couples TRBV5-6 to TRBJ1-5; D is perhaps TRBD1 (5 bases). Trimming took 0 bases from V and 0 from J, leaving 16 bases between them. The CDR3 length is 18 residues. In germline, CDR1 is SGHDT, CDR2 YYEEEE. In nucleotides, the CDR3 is TGTGCCAGCAGCTTGGCGGGACCGGGTTCCTATAGCAATCAGCCCCAGCATTTT. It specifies CASSLAGPGSYSNQPQHF. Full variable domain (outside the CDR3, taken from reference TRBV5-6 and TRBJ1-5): DAGVTQSPTHLIKTRGQQVTLRCSPKSGHDTVSWYQQALGQGPQFIFQYYEEEERQRGNFPDRFSGHQFPNYSSELNVNALLLGDSALYLCASSLAGPGSYSNQPQHFGDGTRLSIL.